The 24 T cell receptor beta chains below come from one sample, sequenced in a study of spatial heterogeneity in lung cancer. As for time point: sample taken at primary tumor resection. General observations from the study: One measure, the expanded intratumoral alpha and beta TCR count, tracked tumor mutation counts.

TCRdb re-called the 5' RACE reads with MiXCR, one entry per CDR3 protein. Among tens of thousands of distinct CDR3 sequences, more than 15% were seen once, and the ten largest hold around a third. These receptors lack a known antigen. Material: lung tumor tissue, obtained at surgery. Source of these receptors: a female donor with early-stage non-small cell lung cancer.

This rearrangement joins TRBV7-2 to TRBJ2-3; 7 nucleotides line up with TRBD2. Trimming took 0 bases from V and 4 from J; bases not matched to a gene: 1. CDR1 is SGHTA, CDR2 FQGNSA, per germline. This CDR3 region has 14 residues. The CDR3 sequence is CASSLALAPDTQYF. CDR3 nucleotides: TGTGCCAGCAGCTTAGCACTAGCGCCAGATACGCAGTATTTT.

By sample fraction, this clonotype is medium-sized. The chain employs TRBV7-9 and TRBJ2-3; D is unresolved. Germline CDR1 SEHNR, CDR2 FQNEAQ (reference sequence). This CDR3 is built from 11 residues. The ends were cut back, 5 bases at V and 4 bases at J, with 4 bases in the middle. The DNA for the CDR3 is TGTGCCAGCAGCCCCGCAGATACGCAGTATTTT. This codes for CASSPADTQYF. Looking up the rest from reference TRBV7-9 and TRBJ2-3 gives the full variable domain: DTGVSQNPRHKITKRGQNVTFRCDPISEHNRLYWYRQTLGQGPEFLTYFQNEAQLEKSRLLSDRFSAERPKGSFSTLEIQRTEQGDSAMYLCASSPADTQYFGPGTRLTVL.

This clonotype occurred a few times. CDR3 loop: CASSSRGLVNTDTQYF. The CDR3 region has the DNA TGTGCCAGCAGCTCCCGGGGACTAGTAAACACAGATACGCAGTATTTT. J is TRBJ2-3 and V is TRBV13; 8 bases are shared with TRBD2. With V trimmed by 4 bases and J by 2 bases, 8 bases remained unmatched. The CDR3 covers 16 residues. The germline V gene has CDR1 PRHDT and CDR2 FYEKMQ (reference sequence).

The chain combines TRBV20-1 with TRBJ2-1; a possible D gene is TRBD2 (6 bases). V was cut by 6 bases and J by 5 bases, with 20 bases left in between. CDR3 length: 15 amino acids. Germline lookup yields CDR1 DFQATT and CDR2 SNEGSKA (reference sequence). DNA of the CDR3: TGCAGTGCCCGGGGGACTCCCCCCCGACACAATGAGCAGTTCTTC. This translates into CSARGTPPRHNEQFF.

The table lists this clonotype with a few counts. This chain joins TRBV6-8 and TRBJ2-7; D is possibly TRBD1 (6 bases). The CDR3 totals 15 residues. With 6 bases removed from V and 2 bases from J, the gap between germline ends came to 17 bases. Germline V gene data show CDR1 as MNHGY and CDR2 as SAAAGT. The CDR3 DNA reads as TGTGCCAGCAGCTGTAAACAGGGTGGGACCTACGAGCAGTACTTC. This encodes CASSCKQGGTYEQYF.

The chain combines TRBV30 with TRBJ2-3; TRBD2 is a possible D gene (7 bases). The CDR3 covers 18 residues. Germline V gene sequence: CDR1 GTSNPN, CDR2 SVGIG (reference sequence). V was cut by 0 bases and J by 0 bases, with 19 bases left in between. CDR3 bases: TGTGCCTGGAGTGTACGGGGGGCAGGCGGCCCCAGCACAGATACGCAGTATTTT. It specifies CAWSVRGAGGPSTDTQYF.

This clonotype was counted at least ten times. The chain carries TRBV10-1 and TRBJ2-3, with 8 bases aligning to TRBD2. The CDR3 runs 17 residues. V shed 6 bases, J shed 4 bases, and the junction held 15 bases outside the gene matches. Germline V gene data show CDR1 as WNHNN and CDR2 as SYGVQD (reference sequence). CDR3 DNA: TGCGCCAGCAGCCCCAGAAAAGCGGGAGTCAGTGCAGATACGCAGTATTTT. Its protein is CASSPRKAGVSADTQYF.

The chain has TRBV6-5 and TRBJ2-1; 13 bases map to TRBD2. Germline CDR1 is MNHEY and CDR2 is SVGAGI. The CDR3 has 17 amino acids. V lost 7 bases and J lost 9; bases outside the gene matches: 15. CDR3 region: CASTGKPGLAGVGEQFF. DNA of the CDR3: TGTGCCAGCACGGGCAAGCCAGGACTAGCGGGAGTTGGTGAGCAGTTCTTC.

The chain recombines TRBV20-1 with TRBJ2-3; 9 bases are a match to TRBD1. The CDR3 is 14 residues long. Germline V gene data show CDR1 as DFQATT and CDR2 as SNEGSKA (reference sequence). J gave up 5 bases and V 5 bases, and 8 bases lay outside the gene matches. The CDR3 loop is CSARKQGAGDTQYF. In DNA form, the CDR3 reads TGCAGTGCTCGCAAACAGGGGGCTGGAGATACGCAGTATTTT.

Worth noting for this clonotype: Relative to the germline gene, one junction end is altered; a read error may explain this. This chain links TRBV3-1 with TRBJ2-7, with D uncertain. The CDR3 sequence is 16 residues long. Germline loops: CDR1 LGHDT, CDR2 YNNKEL (reference sequence). DNA of the CDR3: TGTGCCTGCAGCCAAGATATACTGCAGGACCCCTACGAGCAGTACTTC. Translated: CACSQDILQDPYEQYF.

The chain joins TRBV7-8 to TRBJ2-2; D unresolved. CDR3 length equals 11 residues. Per germline, CDR1 SGHVS and CDR2 FQNEAQ. Trimming shortened V by 2 bases and J by 6 bases, and 1 base separated the two germline ends. The CDR3 is CASSLPGELFF. Here the CDR3 DNA reads TGTGCCAGCAGCTTACCCGGGGAGCTGTTTTTT.

In its sample, this clonotype was seen once. This chain uses TRBV6-2 or TRBV6-3 with TRBJ2-1, with D perhaps being TRBD1 or TRBD2 (5 bases each). CDR1 and CDR2 (germline): MNHEY, SVGEGT. V shed 1 base and J shed 9 bases, with 7 bases lying between them. The CDR3 sequence is 12 residues long. The CDR3 region is CASSYYGTEQFF. CDR3 in DNA: TGTGCCAGCAGTTACTACGGGACTGAGCAGTTCTTC.

The table lists this clonotype with a few counts. V gene TRBV12-3 or TRBV12-4 combines with J gene TRBJ2-1, with TRBD2 matching over 8 bases. The CDR3 covers 15 residues. Trimming cost V 7 bases and J 0 bases; bases outside gene matches: 5. CDR3 coding DNA: TGTGCCAGCACCCCCCGGGGGGGCTCCTACAATGAGCAGTTCTTC. This encodes CASTPRGGSYNEQFF.

This clonotype is categorized as medium-sized. The gene calls are TRBV4-3 and TRBJ2-7; D unclear. The CDR3 loop spans 15 amino acids. The V end was cut by 0 bases, the J end by 2 bases, with 11 bases between. The V gene's germline CDR1 is LGHNA and CDR2 YSLEER. The CDR3: CASSQEIGSTYEQYF. CDR3 nucleotide sequence: TGCGCCAGCAGCCAAGAGATAGGGTCGACCTACGAGCAGTACTTC.

This clonotype was counted ten times or more. The J gene is TRBJ2-2, the V gene TRBV5-5; 12 positions match TRBD2. This CDR3 is 16 amino acids long. V trimming: 3 bases; J trimming: 4 bases; junction bases outside the gene matches: 4. In germline, CDR1 is SGHKS, CDR2 YYEKEE (reference sequence). DNA for the CDR3: TGTGCCAGCAGCTGGGCTAGCGGGAGGGGCACCGGGGAGCTGTTTTTT. Protein sequence: CASSWASGRGTGELFF.

In its sample, this clonotype was seen many times. J is TRBJ2-7 and V is TRBV12-3 or TRBV12-4; no definite D call. The length of the CDR3 is 13 residues. V lost 5 bases to trimming and J lost 4 bases, with 12 bases between them. The CDR3, as DNA: TGTGCCAGCAGTCCCCCCCTGGGGTACGAGCAGTACTTC. This translates into CASSPPLGYEQYF.

The rearrangement joins TRBV6-1 to TRBJ2-2, with D possibly TRBD1 on 5 matching bases. V lost 0 bases and J 5 bases, leaving 13 bases between the germline ends. Germline CDR1 reads MNHNS; CDR2 reads SASEGT. The CDR3 length is 16 residues. CDR3 amino acids: CASSEAGRVETGELFF. CDR3 sequence (DNA): TGTGCCAGCAGTGAAGCAGGCAGGGTGGAGACCGGGGAGCTGTTTTTT.

This clonotype was seen many times. The rearrangement joins TRBV28 to TRBJ2-7; D is uncertain. The CDR3 extends over 15 amino acids. Trimming pared 3 bases from V and 2 bases from J, leaving 14 bases between. Germline assignment: CDR1 MDHEN and CDR2 SYDVKM. The CDR3 nucleotides are TGTGCCAGCAGTTTCCACACGCGTCTACCCTACGAGCAGTACTTC. Protein product: CASSFHTRLPYEQYF.

This clonotype was detected only a few times. J is TRBJ2-3 and V is TRBV20-1; 12 positions agree with TRBD2. The V and J ends lost 6 bases and 4 bases, in that order; junction bases with no gene match: 8. CDR3 size: 15 residues. Germline CDR1 is DFQATT and CDR2 is SNEGSKA (reference sequence). The CDR3 spells CSAKRLAGVSDTQYF. The CDR3 DNA reads as TGCAGTGCGAAGCGACTAGCGGGAGTTTCAGATACGCAGTATTTT.

The chain is built from TRBV5-1 and TRBJ2-1; 9 bases agree with TRBD2. CDR1 is SGHRS, CDR2 YFSETQ, per germline. With 4 bases clipped from V and 0 bases from J, the junction kept 5 bases outside the gene matches. The CDR3 spans 16 residues. CDR3 nucleotide sequence: TGCGCCAGCAGCATTAGCGGGAGTCGCTCCTACAATGAGCAGTTCTTC. The encoded protein is CASSISGSRSYNEQFF.

This clonotype has a count of ten or more. The V call is TRBV5-1, the J call TRBJ2-1; 12 nucleotides line up with TRBD2. The CDR3 contains 15 residues. J gave up 4 bases and V 5 bases, and 4 bases lay outside the gene matches. Germline V gives CDR1 SGHRS, CDR2 YFSETQ. CDR3 sequence: CASRPGTSGYNEQFF. The CDR3 DNA is TGCGCCAGCAGACCCGGGACTAGCGGGTACAATGAGCAGTTCTTC.

This clonotype was detected a few times. In nucleotides, the CDR3 is TGTGCCAGCACCGAATATTGGAGCGGGAGTTACCAGTTCTTC. Its translation: CASTEYWSGSYQFF. The J gene is TRBJ2-1, the V gene TRBV6-1; 8 bases fit TRBD2. The CDR3 extends over 14 amino acids. From germline, CDR1 is MNHNS and CDR2 SASEGT. J gave up 13 bases and V 7 bases, and 15 bases lay outside the gene matches.

The J gene is TRBJ2-3, the V gene TRBV2; TRBD1 or TRBD2 may be the D gene (5 bases each). Per germline, CDR1 SNHLY and CDR2 FYNNEI. CDR3 length: 15 residues. V was trimmed by 3 bases and J by 2 bases, leaving 12 bases between them. For the CDR3, the DNA is TGTGCCAGCAGTGATGGTAGAGGGGCCACAGATACGCAGTATTTT. Its translation is CASSDGRGATDTQYF.

Of note for this clonotype: A junction end diverges from the germline sequence, so it may reflect a read error. The chain uses TRBV19 and TRBJ2-4; 10 nucleotides align to TRBD1. CDR1 and CDR2 from the germline V gene are LNHDA and SQIVND (reference sequence). The CDR3 has 15 amino acids. The CDR3 sequence: CVSSLGQGAKNIQYF. The DNA for the CDR3 is TGTGTCAGTAGTCTGGGACAGGGGGCCAAAAACATTCAGTACTTC.